This T cell receptor (beta chain) was observed in a study of T cell clonality in common variable immunodeficiency. Here immunoSEQ multiplex PCR was the method, and the copy in TCRdb shows in-frame clones only, minus some. Observed in the sample are around 19,000 clones, none of them singletons. In regard to this clone: The antigen remains undetermined. The read falls 3 residues short of the CDR3 end, and the missing part is taken from the germline J gene.

The study's findings and limits: In common variable immunodeficiency, TCR beta chains reportedly carried fewer deletions and N-nucleotide insertions. Repertoire-complication correlations in CVID were limited by patient heterogeneity.

The CDR3 length is 12 residues. CDR1 is SGHTA, CDR2 FQGNSA, per germline. Trimming took 5 bases from V and 4 from J, leaving 7 bases between them. This clonotype was sampled from a human donor with common variable immunodeficiency. Input material: peripheral blood mononuclear cells. The rearrangement joins TRBV7-2 to TRBJ2-3; D perhaps matches TRBD2 (6 bases). The DNA read from the CDR3 is TGTGCCAGCAGCCGACTAGCAGATACG. Its protein is CASSRLADT. The whole CDR3 sequence is CASSRLADTQYF.